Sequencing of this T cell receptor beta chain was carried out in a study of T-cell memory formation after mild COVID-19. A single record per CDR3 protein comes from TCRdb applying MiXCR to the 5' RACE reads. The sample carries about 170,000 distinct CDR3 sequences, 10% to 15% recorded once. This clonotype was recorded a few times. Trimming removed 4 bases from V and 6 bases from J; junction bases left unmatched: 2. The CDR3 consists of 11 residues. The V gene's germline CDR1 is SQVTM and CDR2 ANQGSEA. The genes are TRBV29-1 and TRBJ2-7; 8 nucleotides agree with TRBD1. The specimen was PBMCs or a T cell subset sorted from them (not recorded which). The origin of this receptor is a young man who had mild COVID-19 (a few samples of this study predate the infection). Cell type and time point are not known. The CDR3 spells CSVGQGAEQYF. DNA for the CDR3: TGCAGCGTTGGGCAGGGGGCCGAGCAGTACTTC.